This T cell receptor (beta chain) is drawn from a study of cytomegalovirus exposure and HLA in healthy donors. Overall study results and limits: For cytomegalovirus status, the classifier reportedly gave diagnoses with high specificity and sensitivity. The dataset shows that most TCR sequences were rare, while some public TCRs occurred in many donors.

This CDR3 spans 14 amino acids. V was clipped by 8 bases and J by 13 bases, with 25 bases between them. Sequencing was performed with immunoSEQ multiplex PCR; in TCRdb, only in-frame clones are kept and a portion is missing. The sample has more than 95,000 clones, 90% to 96% seen once; the top ten hold 1.7%. Remarks on this clone: As yet, its antigen is unknown.

The chain employs TRBV23-1 and TRBJ2-3, with D maybe TRBD2 (5 bases). TRBV23-1 is an ORF, with its function uncertain. This TCR was sampled from a man between 18 and 29 years old in good health and CMV-seronegative. The sample taken for sequencing was PBMCs. The CDR3 loop reads CASPTSPFVFRKYF. CDR3 nucleotides: TGCGCCAGCCCCACTAGTCCTTTCGTTTTTCGTAAGTATTTT.